The clone carrying this T cell receptor (beta chain) occurred many times. The data stem from a study of kidney transplant recipient with SARS-CoV-2 infection. CDR3 length: 14 amino acids. The junction had 2 bases not matched to a gene; V was cut back by 0 bases and J by 3 bases. Germline-derived CDR1 and CDR2 are MNHEY and SVGEGT. TCRdb redid the calling of the reads with MiXCR, one entry per CDR3 protein. The table lists some 220,000 distinct CDR3 sequences, roughly 26% of them singletons. Sequenced material: a blood sample, taken at baseline and between days 110 and 120 from a kidney transplant recipient. The chain couples TRBV6-2 or TRBV6-3 to TRBJ2-7; TRBD1 matches at 7 bases. This clonotype was sampled from a male patient in his 30s who had COVID-19 and was a kidney transplant recipient. Some of the T cells might come from the graft donor. CDR3 DNA sequence: TGTGCCAGCAGTTACTCAGCAGGGGGCTACGAGCAGTACTTC. It encodes CASSYSAGGYEQYF.